This TCR beta chain was obtained from a study of blood T cell repertoires in COVID-19. Looking at the study overall: Specimens from acute and convalescent COVID-19 originated in the United States, Italy and Spain.

Authors' methods: Nucleated cell number was recorded as an estimate derived from reference gene primer amplification. Clones were sequenced by immunoSEQ multiplex PCR, and TCRdb holds only the in-frame ones, with some missing. D and trimming come from the DNA, and the V and J calls and clone size come from that table. The sample shows under 400,000 clones, roughly 90% of them seen only once. Seattle participants joined during active infection and were tracked over time. CDR3 size: 14 residues. CDR1 and CDR2 (germline): SQVTM, ANQGSEA. V was cut by 6 bases and J by 0 bases, with 13 bases left in between.

Source material: peripheral blood. The chain uses TRBV29-1 and TRBJ2-3; possibly TRBD2 for D (5 bases). This sequence was found in a woman in her fifties or sixties with COVID-19, enrolled during active disease. DNA for the CDR3: TGCAGCGTCCCTGGGCGGACTAGCACAGATACGCAGTATTTT. Translation: CSVPGRTSTDTQYF.